This is a list of T cell receptor beta chains from one sample in a study of beta chain features in type 1 diabetes. The repertoire was sequenced with immunoSEQ multiplex PCR; TCRdb's copy has only in-frame clones and lacks some. The sample includes 90,000 to 110,000 clones, roughly 43% of them seen just once. Sequences were obtained from stem cell memory CD4+ T cells from blood. The source is a woman aged 18-29 years in good health. Both conserved end residues are part of each CDR3. Each record gives: D gene, J gene, CDR3 length, V gene, clone size, CDR3 DNA, CDR3 protein. A D gene is named only where the DNA matches it firmly. Size is stated for part of the rows, as once, few or many counts, or as a class when the clone is expanded.

>TRBD1|TRBJ2-2|14|TRBV6-6|few
TGTGCCAGCAGCCGGGACAGGGACACCGGGGAGCTGTTTTTT
CASSRDRDTGELFF
>.|TRBJ2-2|13|TRBV10-3|.
TGTGCCATCAGCCCCACAGGGACCGGGGAGCTGTTTTTT
CAISPTGTGELFF
>.|TRBJ2-3|13|TRBV6-1|.
TGTGCCAGCAGTGAACAGGTTGAAAGTACGCAGTATTTT
CASSEQVESTQYF
>.|TRBJ2-7|14|TRBV18|few
TGTGCCAGCTCACGAGACAGATCTAATAACGAGCAGTACTTC
CASSRDRSNNEQYF
>TRBD1|TRBJ2-5|14|TRBV2|once
TGTGCCAGCGGGGGACAGGGGTTAGTGGAGACCCAGTACTTC
CASGGQGLVETQYF
>.|TRBJ2-7|15|TRBV11-2|.
TGTGCCAGCAGCTTAGTCCCCCAGGGGCTCTACGAGCAGTACTTC
CASSLVPQGLYEQYF
>.|TRBJ2-5|14|TRBV19|.
TGTGCCACCCACGGAGCCCTAGGGAGAGGGACCCAGTACTTC
CATHGALGRGTQYF
>TRBD2|TRBJ2-1|17|TRBV5-1|few
TGCGCCAGCAGCGGAGAAATAGCGGGAGAGACCTACAATGAGCAGTTCTTC
CASSGEIAGETYNEQFF
>TRBD1|TRBJ1-1|16|TRBV5-1|few
TGCGCCAGCAGCTTGGCCCTGGGCCAGGGGGGCGCTGAAGCTTTCTTT
CASSLALGQGGAEAFF
>TRBD1|TRBJ2-5|14|TRBV18|few
TGTGCCAGCTCACTCCGACAGGGCTTGGAGACCCAGTACTTC
CASSLRQGLETQYF
>.|TRBJ2-7|15|TRBV7-9|.
TGTGCCAGCAGCCAAGGGGGGGCGGGGCCCTACGAGCAGTACTTC
CASSQGGAGPYEQYF
>TRBD1|TRBJ1-4|17|TRBV29-1|.
TGCAGCCCCAAACCCGGGACAGGGGACACTTCTAATGAAAAACTGTTTTTT
CSPKPGTGDTSNEKLFF
>TRBD2|TRBJ2-5|15|TRBV7-6|.
TGTGCCAGCAGCTTAAAGGCGGGAGGGCAAGAGACCCAGTACTTC
CASSLKAGGQETQYF
>.|TRBJ2-7|12|TRBV5-1|few
TGCGCCAGCTCCCAGGGTACCTACGAGCAGTACTTC
CASSQGTYEQYF
>.|TRBJ1-1|14|TRBV29-1|few
TGCAGCGTAGACAACAGGGTGTCGGACACTGAAGCTTTCTTT
CSVDNRVSDTEAFF
>.|TRBJ2-1|16|TRBV4-1|.
TGCGCCAGCAGCCAAGCGGACGGGAGCTCCTACAATGAGCAGTTCTTC
CASSQADGSSYNEQFF
>.|TRBJ2-7|16|TRBV7-2|few
TGTGCCAGCAGCTTATCAGGGTGGCGGATCCCCTACGAGCAGTACTTC
CASSLSGWRIPYEQYF
>.|TRBJ2-2|15|TRBV13|few
TGTGCCAGCAGCTTAGTTCCAGGATTCAGCGGGGAGCTGTTTTTT
CASSLVPGFSGELFF
>.|TRBJ2-1|15|TRBV7-7|.
TGTGCCAGCAGCTTGGGACTCGGATTTTACAATGAGCAGTTCTTC
CASSLGLGFYNEQFF
>.|TRBJ1-2|15|TRBV19|.
TGTGCCAGTAGTTATTGGGGGCGACTGAACTATGGCTACACCTTC
CASSYWGRLNYGYTF
>TRBD1|TRBJ1-2|16|TRBV30|.
TGTGCCTGGAGTGCCCCGAGGACCGGGACAGCTAGCGGCTACACCTTC
CAWSAPRTGTASGYTF
>.|TRBJ1-2|14|TRBV28|few
TGTGCCAGCAGTTTATATGGGGCACCCTATGGCTACACCTTC
CASSLYGAPYGYTF
>TRBD2|TRBJ2-1|13|TRBV18|.
TGTGCCAGCTCCCCTTATACTAGCGATGAGCAGTTCTTC
CASSPYTSDEQFF
>TRBD2|TRBJ2-1|16|TRBV28|.
TGTGCCAGCAGTTTAAATCCCCAGCGGGGGCTCAATGAGCAGTTCTTC
CASSLNPQRGLNEQFF
>TRBD1|TRBJ2-1|20|TRBV7-3|.
TGTGCCAGCAGCTTAAGGCCTGGACAGGGGGCCCCAAGCTCCTACAATGAGCAGTTCTTC
CASSLRPGQGAPSSYNEQFF
>TRBD2|TRBJ2-1|19|TRBV7-9|few
TGTGCCAGCAGCGCTCGTCCTAGCGGGAGGCTCCGCTTTTACAATGAGCAGTTCTTC
CASSARPSGRLRFYNEQFF
>.|TRBJ2-4|15|TRBV28|.
TGTGCCAGCAGTTTAGCGGGGCTAGCCAAAAACATTCAGTACTTC
CASSLAGLAKNIQYF
>.|TRBJ2-1|13|TRBV29-1|few
TGCAGCGTTGAATCGGGGATCTACAATGAGCAGTTCTTC
CSVESGIYNEQFF
>TRBD1|TRBJ2-6|18|TRBV25-1|few
TGTGCCAGCAGTGAAAACAGGGGGCGGCTCTCTGGGGCCAACGTCCTGACTTTC
CASSENRGRLSGANVLTF
>TRBD2|TRBJ2-3|18|TRBV5-1|.
TGCGCCAGCAGCTTGACGGCTAGCGGGGGAGATGTCCCAGATACGCAGTATTTT
CASSLTASGGDVPDTQYF
>.|TRBJ2-6|15|TRBV28|.
TGTGCCAGCAGTTCTACAGGGTCTGGGGCCAACGTCCTGACTTTC
CASSSTGSGANVLTF
>TRBD1|TRBJ2-1|16|TRBV25-1|few
TGTGCCAGCAGTGAATCTAGGGGGCGAACCTACAATGAGCAGTTCTTC
CASSESRGRTYNEQFF
>.|TRBJ2-1|15|TRBV5-4|.
TGTGCCAGCGGAGCCTTGGCCCCACTCTACAATGAGCAGTTCTTC
CASGALAPLYNEQFF
>TRBD2|TRBJ2-1|15|TRBV15|.
TGTGCCACCAGCAGAGAGGGGGCGGGGGGCAATGAGCAGTTCTTC
CATSREGAGGNEQFF
>.|TRBJ1-5|16|TRBV10-3|.
TGTGCCATCAGTGAGTCGTCAGGGAGGTCTGGTCAGCCCCAGCATTTT
CAISESSGRSGQPQHF
>.|TRBJ2-7|13|TRBV11-2|.
TGTGCCAGCAGCTTAGCCAGGGAGGAAGAGCAGTACTTC
CASSLAREEEQYF
>.|TRBJ2-7|13|TRBV29-1|few
TGCAGCGTTGCAGGTGCGATATCGGACGAGCAGTACTTC
CSVAGAISDEQYF
>TRBD2|TRBJ2-1|11|TRBV11-2|.
TGTGCCAGCAGCTGGGGAGGGTGGCAGTTCTTC
CASSWGGWQFF
>.|TRBJ1-1|14|TRBV7-2|.
TGTGCCAGCAGCTTAGCGTATACGAGAGGTGAAGCTTTCTTT
CASSLAYTRGEAFF
>TRBD2|TRBJ2-7|13|TRBV19|.
TGTGCCTCAGGACTAGCGGGAGGCCACGAGCAGTACTTC
CASGLAGGHEQYF
>TRBD1|TRBJ1-2|15|TRBV5-1|.
TGCGCCAGCAGCCTACACCGGGACAGGGTCTATGGCTACACCTTC
CASSLHRDRVYGYTF
>.|TRBJ2-1|19|TRBV1|.
TGCACCAGCAGCCAAGATTATGGGTTCGGAGCGGGGCCCTACAATGAGCAGTTCTTC
CTSSQDYGFGAGPYNEQFF
>TRBD1|TRBJ1-1|16|TRBV11-2|.
TGTGCCAGCAGCTTAGGAGGATGGCAGGGGGACACTGAAGCTTTCTTT
CASSLGGWQGDTEAFF
>.|TRBJ1-2|14|TRBV6-1|.
TGTGCCAGCAGTTCCCCCGGACAATTGGGCGGCTACACCTTC
CASSSPGQLGGYTF
>TRBD1|TRBJ2-6|15|TRBV11-3|few
TGTGCCAGCAGCGTAGGGGGCCCTGGGGCCAACGTCCTGACTTTC
CASSVGGPGANVLTF
>TRBD2|TRBJ2-1|16|TRBV9|few
TGTGCCAGCAGCGTAGTCCCAAGCGGGAGTGGCAATGAGCAGTTCTTC
CASSVVPSGSGNEQFF
>TRBD2|TRBJ2-1|16|TRBV4-1|.
TGCGCCAGCAGCCAAGAAGCGGGAGGTTGGTACAATGAGCAGTTCTTC
CASSQEAGGWYNEQFF